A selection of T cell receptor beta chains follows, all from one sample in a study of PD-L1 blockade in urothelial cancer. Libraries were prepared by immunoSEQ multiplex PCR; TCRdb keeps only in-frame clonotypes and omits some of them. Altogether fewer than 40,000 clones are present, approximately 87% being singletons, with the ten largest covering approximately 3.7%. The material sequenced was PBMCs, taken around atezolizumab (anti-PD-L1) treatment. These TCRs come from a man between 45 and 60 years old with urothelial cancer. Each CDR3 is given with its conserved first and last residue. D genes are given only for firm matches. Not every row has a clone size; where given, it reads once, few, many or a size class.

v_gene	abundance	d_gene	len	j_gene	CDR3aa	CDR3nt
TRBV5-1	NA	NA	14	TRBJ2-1	CASSLEAAYNEQFF	TGCGCCAGCAGCTTGGAAGCCGCCTACAATGAGCAGTTCTTC
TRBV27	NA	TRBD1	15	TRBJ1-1	CASSPHDRAGTEAFF	TGTGCCAGCAGTCCCCATGACAGGGCGGGCACTGAAGCTTTCTTT
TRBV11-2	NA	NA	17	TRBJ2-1	CASSLTVQRSSYNEQFF	TGTGCCAGCAGCTTAACTGTCCAGAGGAGCTCCTACAATGAGCAGTTCTTC
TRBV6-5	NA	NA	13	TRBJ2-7	CASSYTRVNEQYF	TGTGCCAGCAGTTATACCAGGGTAAACGAGCAGTACTTC
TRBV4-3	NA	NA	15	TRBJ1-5	CASSHHLDSNQPQHF	TGCGCCAGCAGCCATCACCTGGACAGTAATCAGCCCCAGCATTTT
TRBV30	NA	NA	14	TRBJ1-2	CAWSPPGINYGYTF	TGTGCCTGGAGCCCCCCCGGGATTAACTATGGCTACACCTTC
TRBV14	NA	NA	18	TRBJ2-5	CASSQGNLPRRGEETQYF	TGTGCCAGCAGCCAAGGGAATCTACCCCGGAGGGGTGAAGAGACCCAGTACTTC
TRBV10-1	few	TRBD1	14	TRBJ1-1	CASSSGQANTEAFF	TGCGCCAGCAGTAGCGGACAGGCGAACACTGAAGCTTTCTTT
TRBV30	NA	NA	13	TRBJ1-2	CAWSHRSSYGYTF	TGTGCCTGGAGTCACAGGAGCTCCTATGGCTACACCTTC
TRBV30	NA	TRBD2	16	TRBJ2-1	CAWSVRASGYYNEQFF	TGTGCCTGGAGTGTAAGGGCTAGCGGGTATTACAATGAGCAGTTCTTC
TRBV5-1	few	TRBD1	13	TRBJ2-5	CASSKGTEETQYF	TGCGCCAGCAGCAAAGGGACAGAAGAGACCCAGTACTTC
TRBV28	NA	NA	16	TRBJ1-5	CASRQNHWGGNQPQHF	TGTGCCAGCAGACAAAATCACTGGGGAGGCAATCAGCCCCAGCATTTT
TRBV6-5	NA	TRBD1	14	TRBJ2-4	CASRAGGWGNIQYF	TGTGCCAGCAGAGCAGGGGGCTGGGGAAACATTCAGTACTTC
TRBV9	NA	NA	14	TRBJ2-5	CASSVSGAGETQYF	TGTGCCAGCAGCGTAAGCGGAGCCGGAGAGACCCAGTACTTC
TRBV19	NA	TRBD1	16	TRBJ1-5	CASIRTGTGGGQPQHF	TGTGCCAGTATCCGGACCGGGACAGGGGGCGGTCAGCCCCAGCATTTT
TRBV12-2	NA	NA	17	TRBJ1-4	CASRPPRGRFINEKLFF	TGTGCAAGTCGCCCGCCCAGGGGGAGATTCATTAATGAAAAACTGTTTTTT
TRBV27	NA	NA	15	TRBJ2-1	CASSGDGLGYNEQFF	TGTGCCAGCAGTGGAGATGGGTTGGGCTACAATGAGCAGTTCTTC
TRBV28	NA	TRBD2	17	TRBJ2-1	CASSFPPSGGSYNEQFF	TGTGCCAGCAGTTTTCCCCCCTCGGGGGGATCCTACAATGAGCAGTTCTTC
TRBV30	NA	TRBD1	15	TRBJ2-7	CAWSVRRDRYYEQYF	TGTGCCTGGAGTGTTAGGCGGGACAGGTACTACGAGCAGTACTTC
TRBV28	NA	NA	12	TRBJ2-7	CASNLDTYEQYF	TGTGCCAGCAACCTTGACACCTACGAGCAGTACTTC
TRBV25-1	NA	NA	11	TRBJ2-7	CASSDLYEQYF	TGTGCCAGCAGTGACTTGTACGAGCAGTACTTC
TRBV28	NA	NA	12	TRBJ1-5	CASSLIQQPQHF	TGTGCCAGCAGTTTGATTCAGCAGCCCCAGCATTTT
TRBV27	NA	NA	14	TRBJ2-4	CASSTRVSGNIQYF	TGTGCCAGCAGTACCCGAGTGTCGGGGAACATTCAGTACTTC
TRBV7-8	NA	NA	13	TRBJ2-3	CASSLMRTDTQYF	TGTGCCAGCAGCTTGATGAGGACAGATACGCAGTATTTT